Listed below are T cell receptor beta chains from one sample, sequenced in a study of cytomegalovirus exposure and HLA in healthy donors. Produced via immunoSEQ multiplex PCR; TCRdb's table is partial and in-frame only. This table has roughly 170,000 clones, about 84% appearing once. Sequences were obtained from PBMCs. The receptors originated from a man in his late teens or twenties in good health and CMV-seronegative. Both conserved end residues are part of each CDR3. Each record gives: D gene, V gene, clone size, J gene, CDR3 DNA, CDR3 protein. A D gene is named only where the DNA matches it firmly. The size entry is marked missing in some rows and otherwise reads once, few, many or a size class.

TRBD1	TRBV7-6	NA	TRBJ1-1	TGTGCCAGCAGTTATGTGGCAGGGGGGAACACTGAAGCTTTCTTT	CASSYVAGGNTEAFF
TRBD1	TRBV4-1	NA	TRBJ1-2	TGCGCCAGCAGCCAAGTCGAGGGACAGCTTTATAACTATGGCTACACCTTC	CASSQVEGQLYNYGYTF
TRBD2	TRBV11-3	NA	TRBJ2-7	TGTGCCAGCAGCTTGAATCAAGCGGGAGGTTTCCGCTACGAGCAGTACTTC	CASSLNQAGGFRYEQYF
NA	TRBV28	NA	TRBJ2-7	TGTGCCAGCATCCCCACTCAACTAGGAACCTACGAGCAGTACTTC	CASIPTQLGTYEQYF
NA	TRBV5-6	few	TRBJ1-1	TGTGCCAGCAGCCCCGGGACACATGAAGCTTTCTTT	CASSPGTHEAFF
NA	TRBV5-1	NA	TRBJ2-2	TGCGCCAGCAGCTTGGACAGTCCGAACACCGGGGAGCTGTTTTTT	CASSLDSPNTGELFF
TRBD2	TRBV7-2	NA	TRBJ2-7	TGTGCCAGCAGCTTAGTCGTTTTATCTAGCGGGAGATACGAGCAGTACTTC	CASSLVVLSSGRYEQYF
NA	TRBV18	NA	TRBJ1-2	TGTGCCAGCTCACCGACAGCAGGGGATGAGGGCTACACCTTC	CASSPTAGDEGYTF
TRBD1	TRBV5-1	NA	TRBJ2-2	TGCGCCAGCAGCCCGCGACAGGGGGCTAGTCCCGGGGAGCTGTTTTTT	CASSPRQGASPGELFF
NA	TRBV6-6	NA	TRBJ2-6	TGTGCCAGCAGTACCTGGTCTCGGGGGGCCAACGTCCTGACTTTC	CASSTWSRGANVLTF
TRBD2	TRBV11-2	NA	TRBJ2-7	TGTGCCAGCAGCTTACTAGCGGGGGGCTACGAGCAGTACTTC	CASSLLAGGYEQYF
TRBD1	TRBV12-5	NA	TRBJ2-5	TGTGCTAGTGGCCCCGGGACAGGGGGGGGAAAAGAGACCCAGTACTTC	CASGPGTGGGKETQYF
NA	TRBV2	NA	TRBJ2-2	TGTGCCAGCAGTCAACTCACCCCAGGGGCCGGGGAGCTGTTTTTT	CASSQLTPGAGELFF
NA	TRBV6-1	few	TRBJ1-1	TGTGCCAGCAGTGGACAGTCGAATCGGACTGAAGCTTTCTTT	CASSGQSNRTEAFF
NA	TRBV5-1	NA	TRBJ1-2	TGCGCCAGCAGCTTGTCTGGCAGTTACTATGGCTACACCTTC	CASSLSGSYYGYTF